In this sample, the clone carrying this T cell receptor (beta chain) turned up a few times. This CDR3 comprises 15 residues. CDR1 and CDR2 from the germline V gene are MGHRA and YSYEKL. Between the trimmed V and J ends, which lost 0 bases and 6 bases, there was a span of 12 bases. This sample is drawn from a study of blood T cell repertoires in COVID-19. About the research overall: The United States, Italy and Spain provided the acute and convalescent COVID-19 samples. PBMCs, B-cell-depleted T cells, or T cells provided the cDNA or gDNA that made up the material.

Authors' analysis steps: Amplifying reference gene primers gave estimates of nucleated cell counts. Here immunoSEQ multiplex PCR was the method, and the copy in TCRdb shows in-frame clones only, minus some. The V and J calls and clone size are taken from that table; D and trimming were inferred from the DNA. The sample contains fewer than 250,000 clones, around 90% of which appear only once. The receptor's source is a woman in her thirties with acute COVID-19. The chain is built from TRBV4-1 and TRBJ1-5; no firm D call. The material sequenced was PBMCs or T cells enriched from blood (not recorded which). The CDR3 coding sequence is TGCGCCAGCAGCCAAGATTCCGGGGTTGGTCAGCCCCAGCATTTT. It encodes CASSQDSGVGQPQHF.